Here is one T cell receptor beta chain with its context. The assay was immunoSEQ multiplex PCR, and TCRdb's table has in-frame clones only and misses some. The table has more than 150,000 clones, around 94% seen once; the top ten hold approximately 1.5%. This sample was taken from a study of T cell responses to AZD1222 COVID-19 vaccine. The J segment lost 8 bases and the V segment lost 8 bases, leaving 14 bases of the junction unmatched. The CDR3 runs to 14 residues. Per germline, CDR1 MNHEY and CDR2 SVGAGI. The chain carries TRBV6-5 and TRBJ1-2; 7 nucleotides agree with TRBD1. The source material was peripheral blood, sampled 28 days after the second AZD1222 dose. The receptor was derived from an adult who received the AZD1222 COVID-19 vaccine. CDR3 region: CASRQVTTGAGYTF. CDR3 nucleotides: TGTGCCAGCCGCCAGGTTACTACAGGGGCCGGCTACACCTTC.